These 11 T cell receptor beta chains were all obtained from the same sample, sequenced in a study of blood T cell repertoires in COVID-19. Repertoires were generated with immunoSEQ multiplex PCR, while TCRdb's copy carries only in-frame clones and drops some. The profile shows 70,000 or so clones, about 88% of them singletons. The sequencing sample was made of peripheral blood. These receptors were taken from a man aged 45 to 65 with acute or convalescent COVID-19.

V gene TRBV9 combines with J gene TRBJ1-6; D is perhaps TRBD1 (5 bases). The germline V gene has CDR1 SGDLS and CDR2 YYNGEE. V was shortened by 0 bases and J by 7 bases, with 17 bases between the two germline ends. The CDR3 length is 17 residues. The DNA of the CDR3 is TGTGCCAGCAGCGTAGAAGGCCATACAGGCCCCAATTCACCCCTCCACTTT. Its translation is CASSVEGHTGPNSPLHF. Combining the CDR3 with reference TRBV9 and TRBJ1-6 gives the whole variable domain DSGVTQTPKHLITATGQRVTLRCSPRSGDLSVYWYQQSLDQGLQFLIQYYNGEERAKGNILERFSAQQFPDLHSELNLSSLELGDSALYFCASSVEGHTGPNSPLHFGNGTRLTVT.

The table lists this clone with a count of one. The V and J genes are TRBV5-1 and TRBJ2-2; 7 bases are a match to TRBD2. CDR3 length: 15 residues. V shed 4 bases and J 0 bases; nucleotides not matched to a gene: 3. CDR1 is SGHRS and CDR2 is YFSETQ in the germline V gene. Written as DNA, the CDR3 is TGCGCCAGCAGCGTGGGAGGGACGAACACCGGGGAGCTGTTTTTT. As protein: CASSVGGTNTGELFF.

The chain recombines TRBV5-1 with TRBJ1-2; maybe TRBD1 (6 bases). This CDR3 spans 15 amino acids. From germline, CDR1 is SGHRS and CDR2 YFSETQ. V shed 0 bases and J shed 4 bases, with 13 bases lying between them. The chain's CDR3 is CASSLGTAAAYGYTF. DNA of the CDR3: TGCGCCAGCAGCTTGGGGACAGCGGCAGCCTATGGCTACACCTTC.

The CDR3 DNA reads as TGTGCCAGCAGTTGGACAGGGGAGGACACTGAAGCTTTCTTT. Its protein product is CASSWTGEDTEAFF. The chain is built from TRBV6-6 and TRBJ1-1, with 9 bases fitting TRBD1. From germline, CDR1 is MNHNY and CDR2 SVGAGI (reference sequence). The CDR3 contains 14 residues. V lost 4 bases, J lost 3 bases, and 3 bases stayed unmatched.

The chain combines TRBV7-8 with TRBJ1-1, with TRBD1 matching 8 bases. Germline CDR1 and CDR2: SGHVS and FQNEAQ. The trim removed 5 bases at V and 5 bases at J, leaving 4 bases unmatched. The CDR3 runs 13 residues. The CDR3 DNA is TGTGCCAGCAGCACTCGGACAGGGACTGAAGCTTTCTTT. It translates to CASSTRTGTEAFF. Drawing the rest from reference TRBV7-8 and TRBJ1-1, the complete variable domain is GAGVSQSPRYKVAKRGQDVALRCDPISGHVSLFWYQQALGQGPEFLTYFQNEAQLDKSGLPSDRFFAERPEGSVSTLKIQRTQQEDSAVYLCASSTRTGTEAFFGQGTRLTVV.

This clone was seen more than once but under ten times. The CDR3 nucleotides are TGTGCCAGCCCGCCGACCGACAGAAATAATCAGCCCCAGCATTTT. Residues: CASPPTDRNNQPQHF. The chain couples TRBV3-1 (or the pseudogene TRBV3-2) to TRBJ1-5; TRBD1 is a possible D gene (5 bases). Trimming stripped 8 bases from V and 4 bases from J, with 18 bases between. The CDR3 spans 15 residues. Germline CDR1 reads LGHDT; CDR2 reads YNNKEL (reference sequence).

V is TRBV27 and J is TRBJ1-2; 7 nucleotides line up with TRBD1. The V and J ends lost 5 bases and 0 bases, in that order; junction bases with no gene match: 9. The CDR3 totals 16 residues. Germline V gene data show CDR1 as MNHEY and CDR2 as SMNVEV (reference sequence). CDR3 coding DNA: TGTGCCAGCAGTGACTCAACAGGGGTTCCTAACTATGGCTACACCTTC. Translation gives CASSDSTGVPNYGYTF.

This rearrangement joins TRBV28 to TRBJ1-1; 7 nucleotides line up with TRBD1. CDR1 and CDR2 from the germline V gene are MDHEN and SYDVKM. The CDR3 totals 16 residues. Germline trimming cut 1 base from V and 1 base from J; bases unmatched to any gene: 6. DNA for the CDR3: TGTGCCAGCAGTTTATCATGGACAGGAACGAACACTGAAGCTTTCTTT. Its protein is CASSLSWTGTNTEAFF.

CDR3 sequence (DNA): TGTGCCAGCAGTTCAACAAGGGGGAACACTGAAGCTTTCTTT. It yields the protein CASSSTRGNTEAFF. J is TRBJ1-1 and V is TRBV27; the D gene is possibly TRBD1 (5 bases). The CDR3 is 14 residues long. Per germline, CDR1 MNHEY and CDR2 SMNVEV (reference sequence). The germline V and J ends were trimmed by 4 bases and 1 base, with 10 bases remaining between them.

V is TRBV28 and J is TRBJ1-3, with D unresolved. V lost 6 bases, J lost 3 bases, and 15 bases lay in between. Germline CDR1 and CDR2: MDHEN and SYDVKM. This CDR3 contains 15 residues. As DNA, the CDR3 is TGTGCCAGCAGGCTGGGCGGAGGAGGTGGAAACACCATATATTTT. This translates into CASRLGGGGGNTIYF.

Written as DNA, the CDR3 is TGCGCCAGCAGCCAAGAGTGGGGACAAGCTAGCTCCTATAATTCACCCCTCCACTTT. It specifies CASSQEWGQASSYNSPLHF. The rearrangement links TRBV4-3 to TRBJ1-6; perhaps TRBD1 as D (6 bases). V gave up 0 bases and J gave up 0 bases, with 15 bases separating them. The germline CDR1 and CDR2 sequences are LGHNA and YSLEER. The CDR3 has 19 amino acids.